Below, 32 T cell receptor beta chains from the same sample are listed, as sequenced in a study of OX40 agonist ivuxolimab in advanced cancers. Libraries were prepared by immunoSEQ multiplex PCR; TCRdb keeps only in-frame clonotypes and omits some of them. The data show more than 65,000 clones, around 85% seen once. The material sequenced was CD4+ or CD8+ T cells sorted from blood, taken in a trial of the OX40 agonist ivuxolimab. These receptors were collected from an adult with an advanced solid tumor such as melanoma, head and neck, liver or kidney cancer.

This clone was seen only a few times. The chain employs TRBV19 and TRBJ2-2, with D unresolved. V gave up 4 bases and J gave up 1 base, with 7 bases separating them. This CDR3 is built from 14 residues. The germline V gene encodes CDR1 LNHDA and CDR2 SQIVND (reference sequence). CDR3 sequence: CASSNGRNTGELFF. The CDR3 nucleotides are TGTGCCAGTAGTAACGGAAGGAACACCGGGGAGCTGTTTTTT.

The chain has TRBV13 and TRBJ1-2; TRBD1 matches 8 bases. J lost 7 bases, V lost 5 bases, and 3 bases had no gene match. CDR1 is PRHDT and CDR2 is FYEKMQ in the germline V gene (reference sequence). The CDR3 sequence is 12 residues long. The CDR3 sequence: CASSRTGFGYTF. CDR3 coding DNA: TGTGCCAGCAGCCGGACAGGGTTTGGCTACACCTTC.

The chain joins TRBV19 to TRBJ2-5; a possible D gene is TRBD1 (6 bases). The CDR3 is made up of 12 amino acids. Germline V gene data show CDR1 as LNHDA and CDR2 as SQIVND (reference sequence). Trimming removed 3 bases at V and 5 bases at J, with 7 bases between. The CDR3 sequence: CASSMRGETQYF. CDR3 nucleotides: TGTGCCAGTAGTATGAGGGGGGAGACCCAGTACTTC. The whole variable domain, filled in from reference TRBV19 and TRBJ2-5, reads DGGITQSPKYLFRKEGQNVTLSCEQNLNHDAMYWYRQDPGQGLRLIYYSQIVNDFQKGDIAEGYSVSREKKESFPLTVTSAQKNPTAFYLCASSMRGETQYFGPGTRLLVL.

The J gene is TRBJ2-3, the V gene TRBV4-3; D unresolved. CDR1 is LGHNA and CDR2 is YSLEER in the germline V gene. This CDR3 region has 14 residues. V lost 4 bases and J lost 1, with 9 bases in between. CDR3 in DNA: TGCGCCAGCAGCCCCCATCCCGGCACAGATACGCAGTATTTT. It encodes CASSPHPGTDTQYF.

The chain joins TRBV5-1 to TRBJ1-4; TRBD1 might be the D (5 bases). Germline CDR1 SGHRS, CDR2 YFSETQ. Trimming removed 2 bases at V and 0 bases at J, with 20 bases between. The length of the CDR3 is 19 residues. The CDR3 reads CASSLANTGRQATNEKLFF. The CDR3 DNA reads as TGCGCCAGCAGCTTAGCTAATACGGGACGGCAAGCAACTAATGAAAAACTGTTTTTT.

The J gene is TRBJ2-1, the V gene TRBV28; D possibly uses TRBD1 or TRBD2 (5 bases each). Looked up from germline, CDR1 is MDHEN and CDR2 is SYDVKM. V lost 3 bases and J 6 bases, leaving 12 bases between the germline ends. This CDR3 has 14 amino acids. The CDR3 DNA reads TGTGCCAGCAGTTTTCCAGGGAGTCGCAATGAGCAGTTCTTC. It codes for CASSFPGSRNEQFF.

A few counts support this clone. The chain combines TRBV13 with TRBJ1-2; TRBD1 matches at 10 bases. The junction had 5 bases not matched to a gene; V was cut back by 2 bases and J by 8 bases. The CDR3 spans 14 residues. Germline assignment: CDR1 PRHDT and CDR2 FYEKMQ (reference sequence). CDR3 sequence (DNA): TGTGCCAGCAGCTTAACGGACAGGGGGAGCGGCTACACCTTC. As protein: CASSLTDRGSGYTF.

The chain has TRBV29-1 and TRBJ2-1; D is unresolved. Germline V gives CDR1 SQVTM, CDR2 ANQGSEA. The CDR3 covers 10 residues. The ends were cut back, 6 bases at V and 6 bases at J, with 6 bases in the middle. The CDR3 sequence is CSVVGNEQFF. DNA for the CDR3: TGCAGCGTGGTGGGCAATGAGCAGTTCTTC.

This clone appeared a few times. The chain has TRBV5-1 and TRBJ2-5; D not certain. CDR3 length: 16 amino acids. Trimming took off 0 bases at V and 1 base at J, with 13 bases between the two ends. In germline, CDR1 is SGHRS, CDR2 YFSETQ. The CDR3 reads CASSLVPVLLQETQYF. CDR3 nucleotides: TGCGCCAGCAGCTTGGTACCTGTTCTCCTCCAAGAGACCCAGTACTTC.

The CDR3 DNA follows: TGCGCCAGCAGCTCGGCTGGGGGAGATACGCAGTATTTT. It specifies CASSSAGGDTQYF. The chain links TRBV5-1 to TRBJ2-3; D may be TRBD1 or TRBD2 (5 bases each). Germline V CDR1 and CDR2: SGHRS, YFSETQ. CDR3 length: 13 amino acids. V was trimmed by 3 bases and J by 5 bases, leaving 10 bases between them.

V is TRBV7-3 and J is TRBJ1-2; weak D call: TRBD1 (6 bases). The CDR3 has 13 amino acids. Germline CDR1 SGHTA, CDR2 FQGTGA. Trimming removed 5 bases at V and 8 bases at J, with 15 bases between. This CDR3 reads CASSPNSQGGYTF. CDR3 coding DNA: TGTGCCAGCAGCCCAAACAGCCAGGGGGGCTACACCTTC.

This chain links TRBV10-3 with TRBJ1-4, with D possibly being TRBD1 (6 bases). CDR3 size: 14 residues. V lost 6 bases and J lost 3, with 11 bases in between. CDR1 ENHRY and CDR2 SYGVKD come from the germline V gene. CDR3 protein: CAISPQGPNEKLFF. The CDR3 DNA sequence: TGTGCCATCAGCCCACAGGGTCCTAATGAAAAACTGTTTTTT.

The CDR3 sequence is CASSFFQGAQYEKLFF. The CDR3 region has the DNA TGTGCCAGCAGCTTTTTTCAGGGGGCGCAGTATGAAAAACTGTTTTTT. The V gene is TRBV7-9, the J gene TRBJ1-4, with TRBD1 identical over 8 bases. The CDR3 runs 16 residues. The V gene's germline CDR1 is SEHNR and CDR2 FQNEAQ (reference sequence). The ends lost 3 bases at V and 6 bases at J; junction bases unmatched: 9. Drawing the rest from reference TRBV7-9 and TRBJ1-4, the complete variable domain is DTGVSQNPRHKITKRGQNVTFRCDPISEHNRLYWYRQTLGQGPEFLTYFQNEAQLEKSRLLSDRFSAERPKGSFSTLEIQRTEQGDSAMYLCASSFFQGAQYEKLFFGSGTQLSVL.

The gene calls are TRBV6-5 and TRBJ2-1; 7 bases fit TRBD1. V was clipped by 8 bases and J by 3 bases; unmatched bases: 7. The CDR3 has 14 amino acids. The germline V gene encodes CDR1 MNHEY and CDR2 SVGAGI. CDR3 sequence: CASRKRQGYNEQFF. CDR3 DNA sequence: TGTGCCAGCCGAAAAAGACAGGGCTACAATGAGCAGTTCTTC.

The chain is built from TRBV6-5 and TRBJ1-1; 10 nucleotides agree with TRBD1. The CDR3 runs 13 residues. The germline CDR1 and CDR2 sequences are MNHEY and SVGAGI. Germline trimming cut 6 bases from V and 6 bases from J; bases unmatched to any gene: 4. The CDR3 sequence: CASSRQGAAEAFF. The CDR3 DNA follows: TGTGCCAGCAGCAGACAGGGGGCGGCTGAAGCTTTCTTT.

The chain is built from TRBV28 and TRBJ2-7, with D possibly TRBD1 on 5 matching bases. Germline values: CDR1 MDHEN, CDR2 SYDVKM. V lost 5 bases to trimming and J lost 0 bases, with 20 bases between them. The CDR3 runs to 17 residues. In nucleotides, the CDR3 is TGTGCCAGCAGTACGGTAACCGACAGCCTGAGCTCCTACGAGCAGTACTTC. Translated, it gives CASSTVTDSLSSYEQYF.

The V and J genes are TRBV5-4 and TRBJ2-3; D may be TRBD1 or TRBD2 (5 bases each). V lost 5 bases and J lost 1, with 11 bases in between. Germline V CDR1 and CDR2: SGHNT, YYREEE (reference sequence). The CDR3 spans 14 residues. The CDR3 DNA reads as TGTGCCAGCAGGGATGGGACCCGCACAGATACGCAGTATTTT. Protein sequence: CASRDGTRTDTQYF.

The DNA for the CDR3 is TGTGCCAGCAGCTCGCCACCGGCGGGGGATCAGCCCCAGCATTTT. Protein: CASSSPPAGDQPQHF. The chain carries TRBV7-2 and TRBJ1-5; possibly TRBD1 for D (5 bases). Germline lookup yields CDR1 SGHTA and CDR2 FQGNSA. V gave up 4 bases and J gave up 5 bases, with 15 bases separating them. This CDR3 has 15 amino acids. Drawing the rest from reference TRBV7-2 and TRBJ1-5, the complete variable domain is GAGVSQSPSNKVTEKGKDVELRCDPISGHTALYWYRQSLGQGLEFLIYFQGNSAPDKSGLPSDRFSAERTGGSVSTLTIQRTQQEDSAVYLCASSSPPAGDQPQHFGDGTRLSIL.

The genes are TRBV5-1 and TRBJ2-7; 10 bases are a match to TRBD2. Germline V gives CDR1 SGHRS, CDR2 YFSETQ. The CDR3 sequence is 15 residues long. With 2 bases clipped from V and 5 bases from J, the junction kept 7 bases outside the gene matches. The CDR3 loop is CASSLAGGGVDEQYF. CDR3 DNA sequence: TGCGCCAGCAGCTTAGCGGGAGGGGGCGTCGACGAGCAGTACTTC.

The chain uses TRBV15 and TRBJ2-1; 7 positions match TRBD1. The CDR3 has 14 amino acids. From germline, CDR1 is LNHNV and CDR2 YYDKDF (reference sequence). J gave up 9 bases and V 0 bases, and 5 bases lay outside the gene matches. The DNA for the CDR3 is TGTGCCACCAGCAGAGACCGACAGGGAATTGAGCAGTTCTTC. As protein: CATSRDRQGIEQFF.

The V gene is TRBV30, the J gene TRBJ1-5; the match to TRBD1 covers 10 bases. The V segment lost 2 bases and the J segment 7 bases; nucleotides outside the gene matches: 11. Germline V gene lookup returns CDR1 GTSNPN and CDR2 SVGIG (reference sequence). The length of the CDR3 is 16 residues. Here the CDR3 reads CAWSRPGQGRWQPQHF. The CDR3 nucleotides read TGTGCCTGGAGTCGCCCGGGACAGGGGAGGTGGCAGCCCCAGCATTTT. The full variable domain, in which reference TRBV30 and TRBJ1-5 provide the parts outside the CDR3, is SQTIHQWPATLVQPVGSPLSLECTVEGTSNPNLYWYRQAAGRGLQLLFYSVGIGQISSEVPQNLSASRPQDRQFILSSKKLLLSDSGFYLCAWSRPGQGRWQPQHFGDGTRLSIL.

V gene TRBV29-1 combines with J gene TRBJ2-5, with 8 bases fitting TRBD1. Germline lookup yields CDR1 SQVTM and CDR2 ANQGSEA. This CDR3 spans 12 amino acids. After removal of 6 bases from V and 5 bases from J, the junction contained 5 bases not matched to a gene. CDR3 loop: CSVDRADETQYF. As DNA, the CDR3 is TGCAGCGTGGACAGGGCGGATGAGACCCAGTACTTC.

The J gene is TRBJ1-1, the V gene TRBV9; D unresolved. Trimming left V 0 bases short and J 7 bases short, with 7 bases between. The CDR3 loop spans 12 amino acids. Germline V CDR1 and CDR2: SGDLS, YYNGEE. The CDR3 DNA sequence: TGTGCCAGCAGCGTAGAGGCCGGTGAAGCTTTCTTT. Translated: CASSVEAGEAFF.

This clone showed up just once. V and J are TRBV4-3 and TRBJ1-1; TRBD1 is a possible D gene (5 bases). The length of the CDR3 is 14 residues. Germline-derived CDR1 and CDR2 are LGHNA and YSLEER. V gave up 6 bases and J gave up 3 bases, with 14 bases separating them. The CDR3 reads CASSKGLGDTEAFF. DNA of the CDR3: TGCGCCAGCAGTAAGGGGCTAGGGGACACTGAAGCTTTCTTT.

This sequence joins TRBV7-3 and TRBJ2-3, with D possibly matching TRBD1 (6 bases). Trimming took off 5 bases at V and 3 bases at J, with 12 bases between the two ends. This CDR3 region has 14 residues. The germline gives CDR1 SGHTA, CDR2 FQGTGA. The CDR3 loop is CASSLGQLTDTQYF. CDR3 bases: TGTGCCAGCAGCCTCGGACAGCTAACAGATACGCAGTATTTT.

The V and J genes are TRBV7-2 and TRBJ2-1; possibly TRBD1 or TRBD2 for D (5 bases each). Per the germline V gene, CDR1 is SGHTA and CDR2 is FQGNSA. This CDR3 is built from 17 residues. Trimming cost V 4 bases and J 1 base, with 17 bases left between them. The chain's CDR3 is CASSSPGRVQSYNEQFF. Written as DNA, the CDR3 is TGTGCCAGCAGCTCCCCAGGGAGAGTTCAATCCTACAATGAGCAGTTCTTC.

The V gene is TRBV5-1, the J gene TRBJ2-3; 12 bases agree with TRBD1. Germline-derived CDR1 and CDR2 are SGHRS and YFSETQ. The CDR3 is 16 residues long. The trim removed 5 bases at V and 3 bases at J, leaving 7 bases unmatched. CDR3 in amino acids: CASREGTGGVTDTQYF. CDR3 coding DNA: TGCGCCAGCAGGGAAGGGACAGGGGGCGTTACAGATACGCAGTATTTT.

The CDR3 DNA sequence: TGTGCCAGCACTTCCTTTACAGGGAACACCGGGGAGCTGTTTTTT. Its translation is CASTSFTGNTGELFF. This chain links TRBV28 with TRBJ2-2; tentatively, D is TRBD1 (5 bases). The CDR3 covers 15 residues. Trimming removed 7 bases from V and 1 base from J, with 13 bases in between. CDR1 and CDR2 (germline): MDHEN, SYDVKM.

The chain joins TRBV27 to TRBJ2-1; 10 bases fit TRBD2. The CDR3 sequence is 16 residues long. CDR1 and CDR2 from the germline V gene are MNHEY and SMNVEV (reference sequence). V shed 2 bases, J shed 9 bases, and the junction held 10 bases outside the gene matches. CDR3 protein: CASSLMSLAGAREQFF. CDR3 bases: TGTGCCAGCAGTTTAATGTCTCTAGCGGGAGCCCGTGAGCAGTTCTTC.

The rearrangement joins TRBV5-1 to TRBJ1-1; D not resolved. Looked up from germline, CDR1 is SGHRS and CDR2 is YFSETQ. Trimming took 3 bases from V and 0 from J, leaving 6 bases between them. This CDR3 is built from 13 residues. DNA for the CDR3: TGCGCCAGCAGCTACTCAGTGAACACTGAAGCTTTCTTT. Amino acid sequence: CASSYSVNTEAFF.

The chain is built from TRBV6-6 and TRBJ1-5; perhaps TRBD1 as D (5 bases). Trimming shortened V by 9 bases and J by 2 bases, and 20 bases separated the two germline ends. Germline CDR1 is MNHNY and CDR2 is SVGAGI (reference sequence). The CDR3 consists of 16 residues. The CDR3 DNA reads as TGTGCCAGTTACACCGCCGTGGGGGGGGGCAATCAGCCCCAGCATTTT. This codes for CASYTAVGGGNQPQHF.

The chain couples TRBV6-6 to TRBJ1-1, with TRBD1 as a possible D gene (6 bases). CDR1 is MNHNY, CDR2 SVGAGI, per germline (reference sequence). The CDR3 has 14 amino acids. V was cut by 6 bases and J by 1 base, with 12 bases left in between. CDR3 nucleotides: TGTGCCAGCAGACAGGGTCAAGAGAACACTGAAGCTTTCTTT. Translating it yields CASRQGQENTEAFF.